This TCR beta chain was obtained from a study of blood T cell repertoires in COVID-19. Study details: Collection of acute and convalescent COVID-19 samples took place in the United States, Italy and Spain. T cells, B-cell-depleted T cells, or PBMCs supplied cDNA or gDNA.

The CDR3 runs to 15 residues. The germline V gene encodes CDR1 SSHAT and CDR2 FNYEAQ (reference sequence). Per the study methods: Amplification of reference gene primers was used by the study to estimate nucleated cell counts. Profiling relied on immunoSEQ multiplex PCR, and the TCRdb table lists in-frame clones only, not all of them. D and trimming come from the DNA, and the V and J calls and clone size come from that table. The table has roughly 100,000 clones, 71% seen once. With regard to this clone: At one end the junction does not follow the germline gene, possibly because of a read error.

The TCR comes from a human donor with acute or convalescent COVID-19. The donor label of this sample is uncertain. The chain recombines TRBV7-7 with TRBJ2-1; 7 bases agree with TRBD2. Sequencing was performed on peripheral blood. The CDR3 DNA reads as TGTGCTAGCAGCAGAAGCGGGGACGCCTACAATGAGCAGTTCTTC. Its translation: CASSRSGDAYNEQFF. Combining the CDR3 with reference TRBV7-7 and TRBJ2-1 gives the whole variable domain GAGVSQSPRYKVTKRGQDVTLRCDPISSHATLYWYQQALGQGPEFLTYFNYEAQPDKSGLPSDRFSAERPEGSISTLTIQRTEQRDSAMYRCASSRSGDAYNEQFFGPGTRLTVL.